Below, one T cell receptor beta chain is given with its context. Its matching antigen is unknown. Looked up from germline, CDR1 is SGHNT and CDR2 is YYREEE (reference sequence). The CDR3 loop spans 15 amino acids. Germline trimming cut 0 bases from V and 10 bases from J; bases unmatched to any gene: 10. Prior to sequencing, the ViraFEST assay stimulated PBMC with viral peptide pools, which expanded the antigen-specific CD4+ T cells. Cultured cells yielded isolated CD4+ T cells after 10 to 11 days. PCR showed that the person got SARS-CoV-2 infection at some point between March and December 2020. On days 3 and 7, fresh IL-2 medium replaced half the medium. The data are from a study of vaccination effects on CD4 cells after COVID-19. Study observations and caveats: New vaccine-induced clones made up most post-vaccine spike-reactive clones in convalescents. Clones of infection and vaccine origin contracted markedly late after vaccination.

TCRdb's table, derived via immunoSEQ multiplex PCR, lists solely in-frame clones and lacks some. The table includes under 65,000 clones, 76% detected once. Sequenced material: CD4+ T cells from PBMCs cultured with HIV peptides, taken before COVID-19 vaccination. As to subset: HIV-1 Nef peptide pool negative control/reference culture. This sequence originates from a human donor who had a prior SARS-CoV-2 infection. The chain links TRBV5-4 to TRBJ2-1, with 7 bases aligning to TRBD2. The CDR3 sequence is CASSLVGGPYGEQFF. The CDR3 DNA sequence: TGTGCCAGCAGCTTGGTGGGAGGGCCTTACGGGGAGCAGTTCTTC.